Below, 8 T cell receptor beta chains from the same sample are listed, as sequenced in a study of preoperative IRX-2 immunotherapy in early breast cancer. The protocol was immunoSEQ multiplex PCR, while the TCRdb copy is restricted to in-frame clones and leaves out a portion. The repertoire holds tens of thousands of clones, nearly 95% seen once, with about 6% in the top ten. Regarding treatment: preoperative locoregional IRX-2 cytokine immunotherapy. The sample was acquired from a patient treated with IRX-2 immunotherapy. Receptor source: a human donor with breast cancer.

The J gene is TRBJ2-1, the V gene TRBV19, with 8 nucleotides matching TRBD2. The junction had 4 bases not matched to a gene; V was cut back by 6 bases and J by 0 bases. CDR1 and CDR2 (germline): LNHDA, SQIVND (reference sequence). The CDR3 is made up of 15 amino acids. The CDR3 loop is CASSPSGSSYNEQFF. The CDR3 nucleotides are TGTGCCAGTAGCCCCAGCGGGAGCTCCTACAATGAGCAGTTCTTC.

The chain carries TRBV28 and TRBJ1-2; 10 bases map to TRBD1. CDR3 length: 14 residues. The germline V gene has CDR1 MDHEN and CDR2 SYDVKM. Trimming at V came to 3 bases and at J to 5 bases, leaving 3 bases not matched to a gene. The CDR3 DNA reads TGTGCCAGCAGTTTCGGGACAGGGGCGTATGGCTACACCTTC. Encoded protein: CASSFGTGAYGYTF.

The chain combines TRBV5-4 with TRBJ1-2, with 7 bases fitting TRBD1. This CDR3 has 14 residues. Trimming took 3 bases from V and 2 from J; bases not matched to a gene: 4. Germline CDR1 reads SGHNT; CDR2 reads YYREEE (reference sequence). This CDR3 reads CASSSQGGNYGYTF. The CDR3, as DNA: TGTGCCAGCAGCTCCCAGGGGGGGAACTATGGCTACACCTTC.

This clone was picked up one time. The J gene is TRBJ2-2, the V gene TRBV9; D unclear. The germline V and J ends were trimmed by 0 bases and 0 bases, with 6 bases remaining between them. CDR1 and CDR2 from the germline V gene are SGDLS and YYNGEE. The length of the CDR3 is 15 residues. The CDR3 bases are TGTGCCAGCAGCGTAGGGTCGTCGAACACCGGGGAGCTGTTTTTT. Protein: CASSVGSSNTGELFF.

The gene calls are TRBV29-1 and TRBJ2-7; 10 bases align to TRBD2. Germline V lookup: CDR1 SQVTM, CDR2 ANQGSEA. The CDR3 runs to 13 residues. The V gene end was trimmed by 5 bases and the J gene end by 6 bases; junction bases not matched to a gene: 7. The CDR3 nucleotides read TGCAGCGTTCCAAACCTAGCGGGAGTCGAGCAGTACTTC. Protein: CSVPNLAGVEQYF.

V and J are TRBV11-2 and TRBJ1-4, with TRBD1 matching over 7 bases. This CDR3 comprises 16 residues. Germline CDR1 SGHAT, CDR2 FQNNGV. V lost 6 bases and J lost 4; bases outside the gene matches: 11. As DNA, the CDR3 is TGTGCCAGCAGTCTAGGGGGGACAGCCTATAATGAAAAACTGTTTTTT. Protein product: CASSLGGTAYNEKLFF.

The chain links TRBV27 to TRBJ2-3, with 7 bases matching TRBD2. CDR1 is MNHEY and CDR2 is SMNVEV in the germline V gene (reference sequence). The CDR3 has 14 amino acids. The trim removed 4 bases at V and 7 bases at J, leaving 8 bases unmatched. The CDR3 DNA follows: TGTGCCAGCAGTTGGGGGGGAGGGCCATATACGCAGTATTTT. Residues: CASSWGGGPYTQYF.

In the case of this clone: An end of the junction does not agree with germline; a read error may underlie this. The chain couples TRBV7-7 to TRBJ2-5; TRBD1 might be the D (7 bases). From germline, CDR1 is SSHAT and CDR2 FNYEAQ (reference sequence). The CDR3 has 19 residues. The CDR3 DNA sequence: TGTGCTAGCAGCTTAGCATATGAGGGGGCCCTCGAGGAGGGGGAGACCCAGTACTTC. Protein sequence: CASSLAYEGALEEGETQYF.